Listed below are T cell receptor beta chains from one sample, sequenced in a study of CD8 T cells in ankylosing spondylitis. TCRdb processed the 5' RACE reads anew with MiXCR; each CDR3 protein has one entry. The data show 290,000 or so distinct CDR3 sequences, with less than 25% seen just once and about 3.5% held by the top ten. Sequencing was performed on blood, either unsorted or a sorted T cell fraction (not recorded which). These receptors came from a female donor with ankylosing spondylitis or in good health (not recorded which). Both conserved end residues are part of each CDR3. D genes are given only for firm matches. For some rows the clone size is stated as once, few or many, or as a class when expanded; others skip it.

D gene	V gene	CDR3 length	J gene	clone size	CDR3 DNA	CDR3 protein
-	TRBV6-1	16	TRBJ2-1	few	TGTGCCAGCAGTGATACGGACAGCCTTACCTACAATGAGCAGTTCTTC	CASSDTDSLTYNEQFF
TRBD2	TRBV6-2/TRBV6-3	17	TRBJ2-1	-	TGTGCCAGCAGTTACCCAGGACTAGCGGATTTCAACAATGAGCAGTTCTTC	CASSYPGLADFNNEQFF
TRBD1	TRBV12-3/TRBV12-4	15	TRBJ2-7	-	TGTGCCAGCAGTCCTAAACAGGGGGTCACCTACGAGCAGTACTTC	CASSPKQGVTYEQYF
TRBD2	TRBV24-1	16	TRBJ2-1	-	TGTGCCACCAGTGATCAATTAGCGGGAGCGGGAAATGAGCAGTTCTTC	CATSDQLAGAGNEQFF
-	TRBV6-2/TRBV6-3	14	TRBJ2-7	-	TGTGCCAGCAGTCAAGGTTCCCTCCAATACGAGCAGTACTTC	CASSQGSLQYEQYF
-	TRBV5-5	14	TRBJ2-7	-	TGTGCCAGCAGCTCGGGCACGAGGGCCTACGAGCAGTACTTC	CASSSGTRAYEQYF
-	TRBV11-2	15	TRBJ1-6	few	TGTGCCAGCAGCTTATTGGGGAGACTCGATTCACCCCTCCACTTT	CASSLLGRLDSPLHF
-	TRBV7-2	14	TRBJ2-1	few	TGTGCCAGCAGCTTCGGGCGAGCTAACAATGAGCAGTTCTTC	CASSFGRANNEQFF
TRBD1	TRBV29-1	13	TRBJ2-3	-	TGCAGCGGGAGACAGGGAAATTCGTATACGCAGTATTTT	CSGRQGNSYTQYF
TRBD2	TRBV6-5	19	TRBJ2-6	-	TGTGCCAGCAGTTACGCTCCGTTAGCGGGAACTTCTGGGGCCAACGTCCTGACTTTC	CASSYAPLAGTSGANVLTF
-	TRBV29-1	11	TRBJ1-4	many	TGCAGCGTTAAAGAGGGTGAAAAACTGTTTTTT	CSVKEGEKLFF
-	TRBV11-2	14	TRBJ2-3	-	TGTGCCAGCAGCTTTGGCGGGGTGAAAGATACGCAGTATTTT	CASSFGGVKDTQYF
-	TRBV20-1	14	TRBJ2-1	-	TGCAGTGCTAGAAGGCTAGCGCCCTACAATGAGCAGTTCTTC	CSARRLAPYNEQFF
TRBD1	TRBV20-1	13	TRBJ2-7	few	TGCAGTGCTGAGGGGGACAGGGGCTACGAGCAGTACTTC	CSAEGDRGYEQYF
TRBD1	TRBV6-2/TRBV6-3	14	TRBJ1-1	few	TGTGCCAGCAGTACCAACAGGGGGAACACTGAAGCTTTCTTT	CASSTNRGNTEAFF
TRBD1	TRBV7-2	14	TRBJ1-2	few	TGTGCCAGCAGCTCGAGGACAGGCCCCAATGGCTACACCTTC	CASSSRTGPNGYTF
TRBD2	TRBV5-1	14	TRBJ2-1	many	TGCGCCAGCAACACGGGGGGCTCCTACAATGAGCAGTTCTTC	CASNTGGSYNEQFF